These 32 T cell receptor beta chains share one sample of origin, sequenced in a study of quantifying T cell responses using KT2 cells. Background on the study: Reverse transcription used primers in the TCR alpha and beta constant regions.

A single-stranded UMI oligo with SP2 sequence was ligated to cDNA 3' ends. The first PCR ran roughly 4 cycles with an equimolar RC1.1 and RC1.2 beta primer mix. Each CDR3 protein gets one entry after TCRdb re-called the UMI-ligation and nested PCR reads with MiXCR. The sample records roughly 38,000 distinct CDR3 sequences, over 15% being singletons. The specimen sequenced was PBMCs spiked with cells of the T cell clone KT2. The receptor source for this set is a human donor.

The chain combines TRBV29-1 with TRBJ2-7; possibly TRBD2 for D (5 bases). V was cut by 4 bases and J by 5 bases, with 15 bases left in between. The CDR3 sequence is 13 residues long. Germline V gene data show CDR1 as SQVTM and CDR2 as ANQGSEA. CDR3 in amino acids: CSVGRRYGDEQYF. Here the CDR3 DNA reads TGCAGCGTTGGAAGGAGGTACGGCGACGAGCAGTACTTC.

This clonotype occurred many times. The chain employs TRBV12-3 or TRBV12-4 and TRBJ2-1; TRBD2 agrees at 15 bases. The CDR3 has 15 residues. After removal of 5 bases from V and 7 bases from J, the junction contained 3 bases not matched to a gene. CDR3 nucleotide sequence: TGTGCCAGCAGTAAGGGACTAGCGGGGGGTAATGAGCAGTTCTTC. This codes for CASSKGLAGGNEQFF.

This clonotype appeared a few times. This chain joins TRBV4-3 and TRBJ2-1; 8 positions match TRBD2. The J segment lost 4 bases and the V segment lost 0 bases, leaving 5 bases of the junction unmatched. The germline gives CDR1 LGHNA, CDR2 YSLEER. This CDR3 spans 16 amino acids. CDR3 region: CASSQDETSVYNEQFF. For the CDR3, the DNA is TGCGCCAGCAGCCAAGATGAGACTAGCGTTTACAATGAGCAGTTCTTC.

Comments on this clonotype: The junction shows a germline mismatch at one end, possibly a read error. V usage is TRBV6-2 or TRBV6-3 and J usage is TRBJ2-6; 8 positions match TRBD2. The CDR3 is 19 residues long. CDR1 is MNHEY, CDR2 SVGEGT, per germline. CDR3 region: CASSYRGQRELSGANVLTF. The DNA of the CDR3 is TGTGCCAGCAGTTACAGAGGCCAGCGGGAGTTGTCTGGGGCCAACGTCCTGACCTTC.

This chain links TRBV7-8 with TRBJ2-5; unclear D gene. Per the germline V gene, CDR1 is SGHVS and CDR2 is FQNEAQ. This CDR3 region has 15 residues. The ends were cut back, 2 bases at V and 4 bases at J, with 14 bases in the middle. CDR3 in amino acids: CASSLRYSLGETQYF. The CDR3, as DNA: TGTGCCAGCAGCTTACGATACAGCCTGGGAGAGACCCAGTACTTC.

This clonotype was seen a few times. The V call is TRBV9, the J call TRBJ2-1; D call uncertain. Looked up from germline, CDR1 is SGDLS and CDR2 is YYNGEE. With 4 bases removed from V and 4 bases from J, the gap between germline ends came to 12 bases. CDR3 size: 14 residues. Written as DNA, the CDR3 is TGTGCCAGCAGCCCGAGTCTGGGATACAATGAGCAGTTCTTC. Protein product: CASSPSLGYNEQFF. Filled out from reference TRBV9 and TRBJ2-1, the complete variable domain reads DSGVTQTPKHLITATGQRVTLRCSPRSGDLSVYWYQQSLDQGLQFLIQYYNGEERAKGNILERFSAQQFPDLHSELNLSSLELGDSALYFCASSPSLGYNEQFFGPGTRLTVL.

The V gene is TRBV7-9, the J gene TRBJ2-7; 8 bases map to TRBD1. Germline CDR1 SEHNR, CDR2 FQNEAQ (reference sequence). V shed 5 bases and J 1 base; nucleotides not matched to a gene: 7. The CDR3 sequence is 15 residues long. CDR3 DNA sequence: TGTGCCAGCAGCAGATCCGGGACAGGTTCCTACGAGCAGTACTTC. Protein product: CASSRSGTGSYEQYF.

This chain links TRBV4-3 with TRBJ2-2; D remains unclear. This CDR3 is built from 16 residues. Germline assignment: CDR1 LGHNA and CDR2 YSLEER. V shed 4 bases and J shed 4 bases, with 16 bases lying between them. The CDR3 sequence: CASSLRFAARTGELFF. The CDR3 bases are TGCGCCAGCAGCCTCCGTTTTGCGGCCCGCACCGGGGAGCTGTTTTTT.

This clonotype was recorded a few times. The chain uses TRBV6-5 and TRBJ1-5, with 10 bases fitting TRBD1. Trimming took 6 bases from V and 0 from J; bases not matched to a gene: 5. CDR1 is MNHEY, CDR2 SVGAGI, per germline. CDR3 size: 16 residues. The CDR3 sequence: CASSRTGGNSNQPQHF. The CDR3 coding sequence is TGTGCCAGCAGCAGGACAGGGGGTAATAGCAATCAGCCCCAGCATTTT.

The chain employs TRBV2 and TRBJ2-3; TRBD1 matches 8 bases. Germline values: CDR1 SNHLY, CDR2 FYNNEI. V lost 11 bases, J lost 2 bases, and 9 bases stayed unmatched. The CDR3 consists of 14 residues. Here the CDR3 reads CAVRTGFHTDTQYF. As DNA, the CDR3 is TGTGCCGTCCGGACAGGGTTTCACACAGATACGCAGTATTTT.

This chain uses TRBV4-2 with TRBJ2-7; D perhaps matches TRBD2 (6 bases). This CDR3 spans 12 amino acids. Trimming shortened V by 4 bases and J by 7 bases, and 11 bases separated the two germline ends. The germline V gene encodes CDR1 LGHNA and CDR2 YNFKEQ. CDR3 region: CASSRKAGEQYF. The CDR3 region has the DNA TGTGCCAGCAGCCGAAAGGCGGGGGAGCAGTACTTC.

This clonotype has at least ten counts. The chain combines TRBV18 with TRBJ2-3, with 8 bases matching TRBD1. The V segment lost 0 bases and the J segment 2 bases; nucleotides outside the gene matches: 4. CDR1 KGHSH and CDR2 LQKENI come from the germline V gene. CDR3 length: 16 amino acids. The CDR3 DNA sequence: TGTGCCAGCTCACCACCTCAGGGGGCCTCCACAGATACGCAGTATTTT. It translates to CASSPPQGASTDTQYF.

This chain links TRBV4-1 with TRBJ1-2, with D hard to call. CDR1 is MGHRA and CDR2 is YSYEKL in the germline V gene. Trimming shortened V by 0 bases and J by 5 bases, and 7 bases separated the two germline ends. CDR3 length: 13 amino acids. CDR3 sequence (DNA): TGCGCCAGCAGCCAAGATGGCCTTTATGGCTACACCTTC. This sequence encodes CASSQDGLYGYTF.

V is TRBV7-9 and J is TRBJ2-1; TRBD1 is a possible D gene (6 bases). CDR3 length equals 14 residues. V was shortened by 5 bases and J by 5 bases, with 13 bases between the two germline ends. From germline, CDR1 is SEHNR and CDR2 FQNEAQ (reference sequence). CDR3 region: CASSPRTAHNEQFF. The CDR3 nucleotides read TGTGCCAGCAGCCCCAGGACAGCCCACAATGAGCAGTTCTTC.

There are a few counts of this clonotype. The chain carries TRBV29-1 and TRBJ1-2, with D perhaps TRBD1 (5 bases). The V end lost 0 bases, the J end lost 4 bases, and 12 bases lay between the germline ends. The CDR3 consists of 14 residues. In germline, CDR1 is SQVTM, CDR2 ANQGSEA. For the CDR3, the DNA is TGCAGCGTTGAAGAGCGAGGGGCTGGCTATGGCTACACCTTC. It yields the protein CSVEERGAGYGYTF.

This clonotype was recorded once. The V gene is TRBV12-3 or TRBV12-4, the J gene TRBJ1-3; D might be TRBD1 (5 bases). V shed 8 bases and J shed 0 bases, with 23 bases lying between them. The CDR3 has 18 amino acids. CDR3 residues: CASSSSGERRSSGNTIYF. DNA of the CDR3: TGTGCCAGCTCCTCATCGGGGGAGCGGCGCAGCTCTGGAAACACCATATATTTT.

This clonotype was observed a handful of times. The rearrangement uses TRBV7-2 and TRBJ1-5; D gene unclear. The V and J ends lost 5 bases and 0 bases respectively, with 11 bases between them. The CDR3 loop spans 15 amino acids. Germline assignment: CDR1 SGHTA and CDR2 FQGNSA. The CDR3 spells CASSPRSNSNQPQHF. As DNA, the CDR3 is TGTGCCAGCAGCCCGCGGAGTAATAGCAATCAGCCCCAGCATTTT.

V is TRBV10-3 and J is TRBJ1-1; TRBD1 might be the D (5 bases). The CDR3 has 17 residues. The V end was cut by 10 bases, the J end by 1 base, with 25 bases between. Germline CDR1 reads ENHRY; CDR2 reads SYGVKD. The CDR3 protein is CATRFRAYISTNTEAFF. Written as DNA, the CDR3 is TGTGCCACCAGGTTCAGGGCGTACATTTCCACGAACACTGAAGCTTTCTTT.

Here the CDR3 reads CASSRDRETEAFF. DNA of the CDR3: TGTGCCAGCAGCAGGGACAGGGAAACTGAAGCTTTCTTT. The rearrangement uses TRBV6-2 or TRBV6-3 and TRBJ1-1, with 9 bases lining up with TRBD1. The germline gives CDR1 MNHEY, CDR2 SVGEGT. The length of the CDR3 is 13 residues. Trimming removed 6 bases from V and 5 bases from J; junction bases left unmatched: 4.

V gene TRBV6-1 combines with J gene TRBJ2-4; TRBD1 matches at 8 bases. CDR1 is MNHNS and CDR2 is SASEGT in the germline V gene. After removal of 8 bases from V and 4 bases from J, the junction contained 10 bases not matched to a gene. This CDR3 comprises 15 residues. The CDR3 loop reads CASATPGQEKNIQYF. CDR3 DNA sequence: TGTGCCAGCGCGACGCCGGGACAGGAGAAAAACATTCAGTACTTC.

J is TRBJ1-6 and V is TRBV12-5; 7 nucleotides line up with TRBD1. The V gene end was trimmed by 6 bases and the J gene end by 3 bases; junction bases not matched to a gene: 8. CDR3 length: 16 residues. Germline CDR1 is LGHNT and CDR2 is FRNRAP. The DNA for the CDR3 is TGTGCTAGTGGCCGAACAGGGGTGGACTATAATTCACCCCTCCACTTT. Translating it yields CASGRTGVDYNSPLHF.

The genes are TRBV2 and TRBJ1-4, with D uncertain. CDR3 length: 12 amino acids. Trimming removed 0 bases from V and 17 bases from J, with 13 bases in between. Germline V gene sequence: CDR1 SNHLY, CDR2 FYNNEI. CDR3 loop: CASSEALGRPFF. The CDR3 coding sequence is TGTGCCAGCAGTGAAGCGCTTGGGCGGCCTTTTTTT.

The CDR3 DNA sequence: TGTGCCAGTAGCAGACAGGGAGAGGGTGAGCAGTTCTTC. It yields the protein CASSRQGEGEQFF. The chain recombines TRBV19 with TRBJ2-1; TRBD1 aligns across 7 bases. With V trimmed by 6 bases and J by 9 bases, 8 bases remained unmatched. CDR3 length equals 13 residues. Germline CDR1 and CDR2: LNHDA and SQIVND (reference sequence).

This clonotype was recorded a few times. V is TRBV12-3 or TRBV12-4 and J is TRBJ1-4; weak D call: TRBD1 (6 bases). The CDR3 runs 16 residues. V was shortened by 5 bases and J by 2 bases, with 15 bases between the two germline ends. The CDR3 spells CASSSYRVGTNEKLFF. The DNA for the CDR3 is TGTGCCAGCAGTAGCTACAGGGTCGGGACTAATGAAAAACTGTTTTTT.

The chain joins TRBV24-1 to TRBJ2-3, with TRBD2 identical over 15 bases. CDR1 is KGHDR, CDR2 SFDVKD, per germline. This CDR3 has 17 residues. V was clipped by 3 bases and J by 3 bases; unmatched bases: 3. The DNA of the CDR3 is TGTGCCACCAGTGATCGGACTAGCGGGGGGGGAACAGATACGCAGTATTTT. It codes for CATSDRTSGGGTDTQYF.

This rearrangement joins TRBV6-2 or TRBV6-3 to TRBJ2-7; D perhaps matches TRBD2 (7 bases). Germline CDR1 is MNHEY and CDR2 is SVGEGT. This CDR3 contains 15 residues. V was pared by 2 bases and J by 3 bases, with 14 bases between. CDR3 protein: CASSYRAGAYYEQYF. CDR3 DNA sequence: TGTGCCAGCAGTTACCGGGCGGGGGCCTACTACGAGCAGTACTTC.

This clonotype was detected only a few times. The chain couples TRBV15 to TRBJ2-1; TRBD2 agrees at 11 bases. Germline V gene lookup returns CDR1 LNHNV and CDR2 YYDKDF (reference sequence). This CDR3 is built from 15 residues. V was pared by 6 bases and J by 7 bases, with 8 bases of the junction left unmatched. The CDR3 spells CATSQLAGVGNEQFF. The DNA for the CDR3 is TGTGCCACCAGTCAACTAGCGGGAGTGGGGAATGAGCAGTTCTTC.

The chain combines TRBV2 with TRBJ1-1; D is unclear. The V end lost 1 base, the J end lost 8 bases, and 11 bases lay between the germline ends. Germline CDR1 reads SNHLY; CDR2 reads FYNNEI. The CDR3 extends over 13 amino acids. Here the CDR3 reads CASSEDSQTEAFF. The CDR3 coding sequence is TGTGCCAGCAGTGAAGATAGCCAGACCGAAGCTTTCTTT.

The gene calls are TRBV15 and TRBJ2-7; 7 positions agree with TRBD1. The CDR3 is made up of 15 amino acids. V gave up 2 bases and J gave up 6 bases; unmatched junction bases: 10. Per the germline V gene, CDR1 is LNHNV and CDR2 is YYDKDF (reference sequence). The CDR3 here is CATSRFRDSSLEQYF. The CDR3 nucleotides are TGTGCCACCAGCAGATTCCGGGACAGTTCTCTCGAGCAGTACTTC.

This sequence joins TRBV20-1 and TRBJ2-7; the D gene is possibly TRBD2 (5 bases). The CDR3 is made up of 15 amino acids. CDR1 and CDR2 (germline): DFQATT, SNEGSKA (reference sequence). With 0 bases removed from V and 5 bases from J, the gap between germline ends came to 17 bases. CDR3 residues: CSARDSAPGGHEQYF. The CDR3 nucleotides are TGCAGTGCTAGAGATAGCGCTCCCGGCGGCCACGAGCAGTACTTC.

This clonotype was observed a handful of times. V usage is TRBV7-9 and J usage is TRBJ1-2; D ambiguous. CDR3 length: 15 residues. The V gene lost 4 bases and the J gene lost 1 base, with 13 bases spanning the gap. CDR1 SEHNR and CDR2 FQNEAQ come from the germline V gene (reference sequence). In nucleotides, the CDR3 is TGTGCCAGCAGCTCCGGAACTACGAGTAACTATGGCTACACCTTC. It encodes CASSSGTTSNYGYTF.

This clonotype was seen only a few times. The chain combines TRBV29-1 with TRBJ1-3, with D unresolved. V was shortened by 8 bases and J by 3 bases, with 17 bases between the two germline ends. Germline values: CDR1 SQVTM, CDR2 ANQGSEA. This CDR3 is built from 14 residues. CDR3 sequence (DNA): TGCAGCTCTGAAGGCGGTGAAGATGGAAACACCATATATTTT. It encodes CSSEGGEDGNTIYF.